The entry below gives a single T cell receptor (beta chain) sequence along with its context. Its matching antigen is unknown. The data were obtained in a study of PD-1 blockade in classical Hodgkin lymphoma. Findings of the study overall: There remain no defined causes for the repertoire differences, which possibly reflect disease activity or prior therapy.

V was pared by 5 bases and J by 0 bases, with 5 bases between. The CDR3 length is 13 residues. The germline V gene encodes CDR1 SQVTM and CDR2 ANQGSEA. Clones were read by immunoSEQ multiplex PCR, and TCRdb kept only the in-frame ones, dropping some. This sample has roughly 55,000 clones, with 81% found just once. All the patients suffered relapse after autologous stem cell transplantation, and brentuximab vedotin exposure differed. The gene calls are TRBV29-1 and TRBJ2-6, with D unclear. This clonotype was obtained from a human donor with classical Hodgkin lymphoma. Specimen: peripheral blood mononuclear cells (PBMCs), collected at baseline. The CDR3 DNA follows: TGCAGCGTTAGTAGCTCTGGGGCCAACGTCCTGACTTTC. Protein: CSVSSSGANVLTF.